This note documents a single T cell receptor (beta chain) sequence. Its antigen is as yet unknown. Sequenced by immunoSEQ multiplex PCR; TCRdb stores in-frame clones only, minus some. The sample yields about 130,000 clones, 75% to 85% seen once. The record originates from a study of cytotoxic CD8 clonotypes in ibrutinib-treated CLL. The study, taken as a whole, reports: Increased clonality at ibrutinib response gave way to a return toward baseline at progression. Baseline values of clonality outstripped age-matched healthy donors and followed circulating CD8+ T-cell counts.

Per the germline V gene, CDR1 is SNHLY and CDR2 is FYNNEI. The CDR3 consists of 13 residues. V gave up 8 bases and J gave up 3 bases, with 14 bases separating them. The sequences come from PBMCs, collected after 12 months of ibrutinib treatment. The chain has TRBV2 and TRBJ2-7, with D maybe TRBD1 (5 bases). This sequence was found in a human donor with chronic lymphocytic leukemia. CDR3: CASGHGRDYEQYF. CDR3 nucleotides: TGTGCCAGCGGCCACGGCAGGGACTACGAGCAGTACTTC.